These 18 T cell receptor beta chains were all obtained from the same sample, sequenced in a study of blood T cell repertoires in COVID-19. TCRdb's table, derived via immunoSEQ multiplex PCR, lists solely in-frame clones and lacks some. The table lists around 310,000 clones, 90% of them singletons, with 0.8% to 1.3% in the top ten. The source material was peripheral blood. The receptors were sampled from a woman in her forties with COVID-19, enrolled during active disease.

The CDR3 nucleotides are TGCAGCGTTCATAAGGGGTTTGCAAACACTGAAGCTTTCTTT. Translating gives CSVHKGFANTEAFF. The J gene is TRBJ1-1, the V gene TRBV29-1; D is possibly TRBD1 (5 bases). Germline CDR1 is SQVTM and CDR2 is ANQGSEA. This CDR3 comprises 14 residues. V lost 5 bases, J lost 2 bases, and 15 bases lay in between.

CDR3 sequence: CASSSGVRGYTF. Written as DNA, the CDR3 is TGTGCCAGCAGTTCAGGGGTTCGTGGCTACACCTTC. V usage is TRBV12-3 or TRBV12-4 and J usage is TRBJ1-2; D is perhaps TRBD1 (6 bases). This CDR3 region has 12 residues. Deletions cut 4 bases from V and 7 bases from J, with 10 bases between.

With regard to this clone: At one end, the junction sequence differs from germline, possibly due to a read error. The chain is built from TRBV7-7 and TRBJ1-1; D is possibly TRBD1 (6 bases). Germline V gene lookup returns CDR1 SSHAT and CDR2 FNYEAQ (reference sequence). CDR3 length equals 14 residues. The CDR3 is CASSRYPQGTEAFF. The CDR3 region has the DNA TGTGCTAGCAGCCGCTACCCACAGGGTACTGAAGCTTTCTTT.

The CDR3 spells CASSLGLPPGTEAFF. The CDR3 DNA reads as TGTGCCAGCAGCTTAGGACTGCCGCCGGGAACTGAAGCTTTCTTT. The rearrangement links TRBV7-8 to TRBJ1-1; D is unclear. CDR3 length: 15 residues. The germline gives CDR1 SGHVS, CDR2 FQNEAQ. V was clipped by 1 base and J by 5 bases, with 14 bases between them.

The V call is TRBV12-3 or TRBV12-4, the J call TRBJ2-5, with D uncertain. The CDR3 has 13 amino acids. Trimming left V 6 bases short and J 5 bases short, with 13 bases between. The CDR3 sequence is CASSNTVLETQYF. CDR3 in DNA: TGTGCCAGCAGCAATACTGTGCTCGAGACCCAGTACTTC.

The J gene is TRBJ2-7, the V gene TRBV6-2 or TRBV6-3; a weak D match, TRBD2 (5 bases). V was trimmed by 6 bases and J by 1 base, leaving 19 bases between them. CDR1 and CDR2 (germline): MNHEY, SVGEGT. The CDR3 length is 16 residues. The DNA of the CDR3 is TGTGCCAGCAGCTGGATTAGGCGGGCGGAGTCCTACGAGCAGTACTTC. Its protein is CASSWIRRAESYEQYF.

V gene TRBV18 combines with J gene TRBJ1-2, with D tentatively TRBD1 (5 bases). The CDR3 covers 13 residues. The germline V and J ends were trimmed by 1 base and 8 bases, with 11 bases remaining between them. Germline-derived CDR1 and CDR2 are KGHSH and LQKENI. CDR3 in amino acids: CASSPRGGIGYTF. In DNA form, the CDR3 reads TGTGCCAGCTCACCACGGGGGGGGATCGGCTACACCTTC.

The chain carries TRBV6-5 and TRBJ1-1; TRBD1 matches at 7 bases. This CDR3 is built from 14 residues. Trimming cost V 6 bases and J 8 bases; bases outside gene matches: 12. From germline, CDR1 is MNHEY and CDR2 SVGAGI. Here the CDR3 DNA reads TGTGCCAGCAGCTACGCTGCACAGGGGAGCGAAGCTTTCTTT. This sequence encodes CASSYAAQGSEAFF.

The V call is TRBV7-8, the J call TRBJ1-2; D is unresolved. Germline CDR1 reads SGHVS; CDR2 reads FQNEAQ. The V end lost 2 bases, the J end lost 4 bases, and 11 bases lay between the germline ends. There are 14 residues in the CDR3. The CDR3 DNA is TGTGCCAGCAGCTTAATAAGCGGGTCCTATGGCTACACCTTC. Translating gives CASSLISGSYGYTF.

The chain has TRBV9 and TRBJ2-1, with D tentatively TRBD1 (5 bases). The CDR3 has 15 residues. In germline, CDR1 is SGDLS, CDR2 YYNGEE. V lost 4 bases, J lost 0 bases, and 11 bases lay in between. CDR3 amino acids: CASSPTVNSYNEQFF. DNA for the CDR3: TGTGCCAGCAGCCCGACAGTTAACTCCTACAATGAGCAGTTCTTC.

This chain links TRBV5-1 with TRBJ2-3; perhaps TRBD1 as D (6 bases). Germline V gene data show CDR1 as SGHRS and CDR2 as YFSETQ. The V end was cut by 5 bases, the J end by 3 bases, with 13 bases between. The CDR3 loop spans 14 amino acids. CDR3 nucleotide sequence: TGCGCCAGCAGTTCTCAGGGGCAGACAGATACGCAGTATTTT. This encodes CASSSQGQTDTQYF.

The chain's CDR3 is CASSRSGGNYGYTF. Written as DNA, the CDR3 is TGTGCCAGCAGTCGTTCAGGGGGGAACTATGGCTACACCTTC. V and J are TRBV6-6 and TRBJ1-2; 7 bases align to TRBD1. The junction had 5 bases not matched to a gene; V was cut back by 5 bases and J by 2 bases. The CDR3 sequence is 14 residues long. Per germline, CDR1 MNHNY and CDR2 SVGAGI (reference sequence).

Here the CDR3 reads CASSLYGTGINQPQHF. CDR3 in DNA: TGTGCCAGCAGCCTGTATGGGACAGGGATCAATCAGCCCCAGCATTTT. J is TRBJ1-5 and V is TRBV7-2; 9 positions agree with TRBD1. This CDR3 has 16 residues. The germline gives CDR1 SGHTA, CDR2 FQGNSA. The V and J ends lost 5 bases and 3 bases, in that order; junction bases with no gene match: 8.

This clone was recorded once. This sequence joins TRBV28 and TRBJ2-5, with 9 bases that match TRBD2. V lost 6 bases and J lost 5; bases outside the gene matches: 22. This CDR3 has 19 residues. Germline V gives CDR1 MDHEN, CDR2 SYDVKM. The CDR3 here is CASRGGGVPSGGSQETQYF. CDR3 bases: TGTGCCAGCAGGGGCGGCGGGGTTCCGAGCGGGGGGAGCCAGGAGACCCAGTACTTC.

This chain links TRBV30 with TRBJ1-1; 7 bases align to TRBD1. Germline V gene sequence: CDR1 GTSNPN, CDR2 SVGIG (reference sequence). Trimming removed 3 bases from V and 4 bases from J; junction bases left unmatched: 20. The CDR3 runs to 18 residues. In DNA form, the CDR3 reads TGTGCCTGGAGCTCTCCGCAAAAGAGAGGGGGCCGGATCACTGAAGCTTTCTTT. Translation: CAWSSPQKRGGRITEAFF.

For the CDR3, the DNA is TGTGCCAGCAGCTTGGTCGTCGCAGCGCTGGGAGAGACCCAGTACTTC. This gives the protein CASSLVVAALGETQYF. The chain combines TRBV5-6 with TRBJ2-5; D gene uncertain. The germline gives CDR1 SGHDT, CDR2 YYEEEE. This CDR3 region has 16 residues. V lost 0 bases and J lost 4, with 16 bases in between.

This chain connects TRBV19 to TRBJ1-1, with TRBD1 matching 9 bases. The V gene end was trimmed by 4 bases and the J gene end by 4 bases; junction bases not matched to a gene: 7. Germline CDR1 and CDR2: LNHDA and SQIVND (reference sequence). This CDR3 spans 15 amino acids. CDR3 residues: CASSTVQGARTEAFF. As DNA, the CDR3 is TGTGCCAGTAGTACCGTACAGGGGGCGCGCACTGAAGCTTTCTTT.

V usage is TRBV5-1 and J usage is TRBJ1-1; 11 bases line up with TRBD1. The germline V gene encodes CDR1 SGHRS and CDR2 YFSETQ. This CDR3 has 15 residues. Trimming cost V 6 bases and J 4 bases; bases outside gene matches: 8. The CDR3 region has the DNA TGCGCCAGCACCCCCCCCGGGACAGGGGGCACTGAAGCTTTCTTT. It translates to CASTPPGTGGTEAFF. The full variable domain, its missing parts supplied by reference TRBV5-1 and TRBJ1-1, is KAGVTQTPRYLIKTRGQQVTLSCSPISGHRSVSWYQQTPGQGLQFLFEYFSETQRNKGNFPGRFSGRQFSNSRSEMNVSTLELGDSALYLCASTPPGTGGTEAFFGQGTRLTVV.